This TCR beta chain was profiled in a study of blood T cell repertoires in COVID-19. The wider study: PBMCs, B-cell-depleted T cells, or T cells were the source of the cDNA or gDNA that made up the material.

Participant age was roughly 18 to 95 years, and participants resided in fewer than 30 US areas. CDR1 is MDHEN, CDR2 SYDVKM, per germline. Germline trimming cut 4 bases from V and 4 bases from J; bases unmatched to any gene: 9. This CDR3 is 15 amino acids long. TCRdb keeps only in-frame clones here, not all; method: immunoSEQ multiplex PCR. This sample has more than 110,000 clones, with approximately 80% found just once. This TCR derives from a woman in her forties or fifties who had recovered from COVID-19. The sequenced sample was PBMCs or T cells enriched from blood (not recorded which). The chain has TRBV28 and TRBJ1-2, with TRBD1 identical over 7 bases. The chain's CDR3 is CASSSPGTATYGYTF. The CDR3 region has the DNA TGTGCCAGCAGTTCCCCCGGGACAGCGACCTATGGCTACACCTTC.